The 15 T cell receptor beta chains given below trace back to one sample, sequenced in a study of cytomegalovirus exposure and HLA in healthy donors. Generated by immunoSEQ multiplex PCR, the TCRdb table keeps only in-frame clones and is missing some. This table has 150,000 to 200,000 clones, 85% appearing once. The sample was PBMCs. Receptors originate from a young man in good health and CMV-seropositive.

The rearrangement uses TRBV9 and TRBJ1-4; D unresolved. Germline loops: CDR1 SGDLS, CDR2 YYNGEE. The CDR3 is 17 amino acids. Trimming removed 0 bases at V and 0 bases at J, with 12 bases between. The CDR3 protein is CASSVEGGSATNEKLFF. The CDR3 nucleotides read TGTGCCAGCAGCGTAGAAGGAGGGAGTGCAACTAATGAAAAACTGTTTTTT.

This clone has only a few counts. This chain uses TRBV7-8 with TRBJ1-3; D is possibly TRBD1 (5 bases). V shed 5 bases and J shed 2 bases, with 16 bases lying between them. The CDR3 runs 16 residues. Germline values: CDR1 SGHVS, CDR2 FQNEAQ. CDR3 region: CASSPHETDPGNTIYF. As DNA, the CDR3 is TGTGCCAGCAGCCCCCACGAGACAGATCCTGGAAACACCATATATTTT.

V usage is TRBV4-1 and J usage is TRBJ1-5; 8 bases match TRBD1. Per germline, CDR1 MGHRA and CDR2 YSYEKL. The V and J ends lost 5 bases and 4 bases, in that order; junction bases with no gene match: 1. CDR3 size: 13 residues. CDR3 DNA sequence: TGCGCCAGCAGCTGGGACAGGAATCAGCCCCAGCATTTT. Its translation is CASSWDRNQPQHF.

This chain uses TRBV11-1 with TRBJ2-5; 8 bases line up with TRBD2. J was trimmed by 2 bases and V by 3 bases; bases with no gene match: 5. CDR1 is SGHAT, CDR2 FQDESV, per germline (reference sequence). The CDR3 is 15 amino acids. CDR3 coding DNA: TGTGCCAGCAGCTTGGCGGGGGGCCCACAAGAGACCCAGTACTTC. Translating it yields CASSLAGGPQETQYF.

The chain combines TRBV4-1 with TRBJ2-6, with 8 bases matching TRBD1. The germline gives CDR1 MGHRA, CDR2 YSYEKL. Trimming cost V 7 bases and J 0 bases; bases outside gene matches: 11. The CDR3 contains 18 residues. For the CDR3, the DNA is TGCGCCAGCACGAATCGACAGGGGCCCTTCTCTGGGGCCAACGTCCTGACTTTC. Translated, it gives CASTNRQGPFSGANVLTF.

The chain combines TRBV11-2 with TRBJ2-1, with 8 bases fitting TRBD2. Germline V CDR1 and CDR2: SGHAT, FQNNGV. The CDR3 runs 15 residues. V lost 2 bases and J lost 5; bases outside the gene matches: 5. The CDR3 spells CASSLPAGGDNEQFF. CDR3 coding DNA: TGTGCCAGCAGCTTACCCGCGGGGGGTGACAATGAGCAGTTCTTC.

V usage is TRBV4-1 and J usage is TRBJ2-1; TRBD2 might be the D (5 bases). CDR3 length: 16 amino acids. Trimming pared 1 base from V and 2 bases from J, leaving 12 bases between. The V gene's germline CDR1 is MGHRA and CDR2 YSYEKL. The CDR3 nucleotides read TGCGCCAGCAGCCAAGGGGGAGCCACCGCCTACAATGAGCAGTTCTTC. Its protein product is CASSQGGATAYNEQFF.

The chain employs TRBV5-1 and TRBJ2-7; 9 bases are a match to TRBD2. This CDR3 comprises 17 residues. V lost 3 bases and J lost 2; bases outside the gene matches: 12. CDR1 is SGHRS, CDR2 YFSETQ, per germline. The CDR3 bases are TGCGCCAGCAGCTCGGGGTTTGGAGCGGGAGGAACCTACGAGCAGTACTTC. Protein sequence: CASSSGFGAGGTYEQYF.

Turning to this clone: Other DNA sequences in the sample encode the same CDR3. This sequence joins TRBV27 and TRBJ2-7, with a tentative D call TRBD2 (5 bases). The ends were cut back, 5 bases at V and 0 bases at J, with 8 bases in the middle. The CDR3 runs to 13 residues. The germline gives CDR1 MNHEY, CDR2 SMNVEV (reference sequence). DNA for the CDR3: TGTGCCAGCAGTCTCGCGGGCTCCTACGAGCAGTACTTC. The encoded protein is CASSLAGSYEQYF.

The chain uses TRBV11-3 and TRBJ2-2; possible D gene TRBD1, 5 bases. V was shortened by 2 bases and J by 7 bases, with 11 bases between the two germline ends. The CDR3 totals 14 residues. Per the germline V gene, CDR1 is SGHNT and CDR2 is YENEEA. The CDR3 nucleotides read TGTGCCAGCAGCTTATCAGGGTTGGGCGGGGAGCTGTTTTTT. Translation gives CASSLSGLGGELFF.

V usage is TRBV6-5 and J usage is TRBJ1-4, with TRBD1 as a possible D gene (6 bases). Germline CDR1 is MNHEY and CDR2 is SVGAGI. The CDR3 totals 14 residues. V was pared by 2 bases and J by 4 bases, with 8 bases between. CDR3 in amino acids: CASSYAGVNEKLFF. The CDR3 region has the DNA TGTGCCAGCAGTTACGCAGGGGTTAATGAAAAACTGTTTTTT.

V usage is TRBV27 and J usage is TRBJ2-3; TRBD2 matches at 8 bases. J lost 2 bases, V lost 6 bases, and 7 bases had no gene match. The CDR3 totals 15 residues. Germline assignment: CDR1 MNHEY and CDR2 SMNVEV (reference sequence). This CDR3 reads CASSTVAGHTDTQYF. As DNA, the CDR3 is TGTGCCAGCAGCACCGTAGCGGGACACACAGATACGCAGTATTTT.

The V and J genes are TRBV5-1 and TRBJ2-5; D is perhaps TRBD2 (5 bases). The CDR3 covers 13 residues. Trimming left V 1 base short and J 9 bases short, with 13 bases between. CDR1 and CDR2 from the germline V gene are SGHRS and YFSETQ. The CDR3 loop is CASSLRTSGAQYF. The DNA for the CDR3 is TGCGCCAGCAGCTTGAGAACGTCCGGGGCCCAGTACTTC.

This chain uses TRBV2 with TRBJ2-3; 10 bases map to TRBD1. CDR3 length equals 14 residues. V gave up 8 bases and J gave up 4 bases; unmatched junction bases: 6. CDR1 SNHLY and CDR2 FYNNEI come from the germline V gene. The CDR3 bases are TGTGCCAGCTATCGGGACAGGGGACCAGATACGCAGTATTTT. This encodes CASYRDRGPDTQYF.

V and J are TRBV5-1 and TRBJ2-4; a possible D gene is TRBD2 (6 bases). CDR1 and CDR2 (germline): SGHRS, YFSETQ. Trimming removed 4 bases at V and 8 bases at J, with 13 bases between. The CDR3 is 13 residues long. CDR3 in amino acids: CASSRDWGDIQYF. The CDR3 bases are TGCGCCAGCAGCCGGGACTGGGGAGACATTCAGTACTTC.